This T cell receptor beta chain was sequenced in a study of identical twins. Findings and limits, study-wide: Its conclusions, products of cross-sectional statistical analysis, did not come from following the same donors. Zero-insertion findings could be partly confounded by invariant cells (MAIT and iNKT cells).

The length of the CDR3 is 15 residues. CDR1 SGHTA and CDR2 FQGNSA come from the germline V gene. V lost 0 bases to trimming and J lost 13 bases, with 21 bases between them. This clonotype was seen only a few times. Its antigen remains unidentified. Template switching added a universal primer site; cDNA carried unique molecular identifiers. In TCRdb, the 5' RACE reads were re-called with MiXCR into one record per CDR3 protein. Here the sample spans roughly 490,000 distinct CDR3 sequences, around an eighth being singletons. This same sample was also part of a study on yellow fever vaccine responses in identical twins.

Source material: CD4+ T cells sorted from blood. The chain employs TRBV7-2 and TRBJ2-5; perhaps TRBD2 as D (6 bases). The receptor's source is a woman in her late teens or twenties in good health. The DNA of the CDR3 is TGTGCCAGCAGCTTAGCATCGGGGACCTTCGGGGGTTGGTACTTC. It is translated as CASSLASGTFGGWYF.